These 3 T cell receptor beta chains originate from one sample sequenced in a study of T-cell memory formation after mild COVID-19. TCRdb processed the 5' RACE reads anew with MiXCR; each CDR3 protein has one entry. The sample has about 620,000 distinct CDR3 sequences, roughly 18% seen once. The specimen sequenced was PBMCs or a T cell subset sorted from them (not recorded which). The source of these receptors is an adult woman who had mild COVID-19 (a few samples of this study predate the infection). Cell type and time point are not known.

V is TRBV5-1 and J is TRBJ2-3; D assignment may be TRBD1 or TRBD2 (6 bases each). Germline assignment: CDR1 SGHRS and CDR2 YFSETQ. This CDR3 has 14 residues. The V gene lost 1 base and the J gene lost 5 bases, with 11 bases spanning the gap. CDR3 loop: CASSLWGAEDTQYF. The CDR3 DNA follows: TGCGCCAGCAGCTTGTGGGGGGCTGAAGATACGCAGTATTTT.

The rearrangement joins TRBV24-1 to TRBJ2-3; D unclear. Trimming removed 4 bases from V and 10 bases from J, with 11 bases in between. Germline CDR1 reads KGHDR; CDR2 reads SFDVKD. The length of the CDR3 is 12 residues. As DNA, the CDR3 is TGTGCCACCAGTGACACCTCCAGATCGCAGTATTTT. Translated: CATSDTSRSQYF.

This clonotype was seen only a few times. The chain has TRBV10-3 and TRBJ1-1; D not certain. V lost 3 bases, J lost 0 bases, and 8 bases lay in between. CDR3 length: 14 amino acids. Germline CDR1 is ENHRY and CDR2 is SYGVKD. CDR3 residues: CAISETPMNTEAFF. CDR3 DNA: TGTGCCATCAGTGAAACTCCTATGAACACTGAAGCTTTCTTT.